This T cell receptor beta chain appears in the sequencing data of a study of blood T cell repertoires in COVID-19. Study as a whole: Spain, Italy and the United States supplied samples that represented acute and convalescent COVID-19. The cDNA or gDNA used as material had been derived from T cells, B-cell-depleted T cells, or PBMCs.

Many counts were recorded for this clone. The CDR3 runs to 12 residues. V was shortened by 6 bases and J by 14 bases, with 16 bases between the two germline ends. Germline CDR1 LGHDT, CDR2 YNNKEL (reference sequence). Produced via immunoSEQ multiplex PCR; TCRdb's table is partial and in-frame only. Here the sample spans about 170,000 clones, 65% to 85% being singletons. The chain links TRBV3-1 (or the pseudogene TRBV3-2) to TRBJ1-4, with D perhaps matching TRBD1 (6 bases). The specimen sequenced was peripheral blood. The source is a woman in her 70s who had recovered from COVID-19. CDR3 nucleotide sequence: TGTGCCAGCAGTGGGGGCCCCGGCGGGCTGTTTTTT. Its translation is CASSGGPGGLFF.